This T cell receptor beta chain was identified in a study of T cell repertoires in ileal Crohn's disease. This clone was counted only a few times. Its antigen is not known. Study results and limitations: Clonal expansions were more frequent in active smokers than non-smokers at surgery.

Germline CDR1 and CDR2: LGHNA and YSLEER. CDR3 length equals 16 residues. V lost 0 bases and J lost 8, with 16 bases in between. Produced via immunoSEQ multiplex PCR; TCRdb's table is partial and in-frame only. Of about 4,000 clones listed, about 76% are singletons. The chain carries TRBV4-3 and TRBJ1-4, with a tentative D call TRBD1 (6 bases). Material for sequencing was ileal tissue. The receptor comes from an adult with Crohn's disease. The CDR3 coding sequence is TGCGCCAGCAGCCAAGAAAAGTGGGGGCGCGGGGAAAAACTGTTTTTT. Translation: CASSQEKWGRGEKLFF.